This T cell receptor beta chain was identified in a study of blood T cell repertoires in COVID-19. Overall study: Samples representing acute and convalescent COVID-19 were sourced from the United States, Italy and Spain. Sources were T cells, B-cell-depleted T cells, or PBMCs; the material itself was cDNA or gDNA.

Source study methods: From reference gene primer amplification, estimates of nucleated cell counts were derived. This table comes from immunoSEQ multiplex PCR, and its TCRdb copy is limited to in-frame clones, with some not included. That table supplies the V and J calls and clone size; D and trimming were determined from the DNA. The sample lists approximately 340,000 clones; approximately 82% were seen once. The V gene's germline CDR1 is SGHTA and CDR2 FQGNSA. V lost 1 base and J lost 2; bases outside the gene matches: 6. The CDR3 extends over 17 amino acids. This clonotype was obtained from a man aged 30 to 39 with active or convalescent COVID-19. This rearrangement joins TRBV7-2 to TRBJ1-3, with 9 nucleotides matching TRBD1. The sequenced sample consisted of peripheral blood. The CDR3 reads CASSLVYGTGTGNTIYF. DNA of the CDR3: TGTGCCAGCAGCTTAGTTTACGGGACAGGGACTGGAAACACCATATATTTT.